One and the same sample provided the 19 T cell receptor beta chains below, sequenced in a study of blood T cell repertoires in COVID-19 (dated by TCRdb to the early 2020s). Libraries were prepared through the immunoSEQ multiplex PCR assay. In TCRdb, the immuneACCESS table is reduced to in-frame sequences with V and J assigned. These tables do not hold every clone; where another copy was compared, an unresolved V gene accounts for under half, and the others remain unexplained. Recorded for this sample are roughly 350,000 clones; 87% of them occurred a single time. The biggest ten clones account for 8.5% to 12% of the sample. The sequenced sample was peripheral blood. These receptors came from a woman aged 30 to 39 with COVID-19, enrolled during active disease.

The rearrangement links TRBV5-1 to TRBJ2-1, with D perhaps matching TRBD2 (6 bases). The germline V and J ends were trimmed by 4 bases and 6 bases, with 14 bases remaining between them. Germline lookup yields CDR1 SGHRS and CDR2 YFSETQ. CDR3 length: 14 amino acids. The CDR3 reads CASSTGELFNEQFF. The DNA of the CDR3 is TGCGCCAGCAGCACGGGGGAACTATTCAATGAGCAGTTCTTC.

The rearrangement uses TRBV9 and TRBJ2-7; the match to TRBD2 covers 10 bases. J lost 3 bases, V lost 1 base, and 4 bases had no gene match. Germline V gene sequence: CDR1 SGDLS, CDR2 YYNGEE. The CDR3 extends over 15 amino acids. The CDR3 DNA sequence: TGTGCCAGCAGCGTAACGGCTAGCGGGAGCTACGAGCAGTACTTC. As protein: CASSVTASGSYEQYF. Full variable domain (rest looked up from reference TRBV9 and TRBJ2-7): DSGVTQTPKHLITATGQRVTLRCSPRSGDLSVYWYQQSLDQGLQFLIQYYNGEERAKGNILERFSAQQFPDLHSELNLSSLELGDSALYFCASSVTASGSYEQYFGPGTRLTVT.

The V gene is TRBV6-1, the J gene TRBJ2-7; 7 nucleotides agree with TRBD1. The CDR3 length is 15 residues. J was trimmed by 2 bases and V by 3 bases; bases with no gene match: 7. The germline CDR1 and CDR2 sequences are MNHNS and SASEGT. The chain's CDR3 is CASSDPGQPTYEQYF. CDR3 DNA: TGTGCCAGCAGTGATCCGGGACAGCCTACCTACGAGCAGTACTTC.

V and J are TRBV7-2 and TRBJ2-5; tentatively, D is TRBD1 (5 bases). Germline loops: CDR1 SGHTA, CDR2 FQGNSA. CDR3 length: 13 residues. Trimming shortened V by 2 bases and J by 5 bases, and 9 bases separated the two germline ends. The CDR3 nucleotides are TGTGCCAGCAGCTTACAGGGCTCGGAGACCCAGTACTTC. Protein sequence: CASSLQGSETQYF.

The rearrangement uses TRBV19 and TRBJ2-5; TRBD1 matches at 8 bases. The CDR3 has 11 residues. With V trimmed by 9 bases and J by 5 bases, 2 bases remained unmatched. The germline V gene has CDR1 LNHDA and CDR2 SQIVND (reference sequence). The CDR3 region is CASRDRETQYF. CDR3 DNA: TGTGCCAGCCGGGACAGGGAGACCCAGTACTTC. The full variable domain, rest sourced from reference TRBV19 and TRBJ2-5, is DGGITQSPKYLFRKEGQNVTLSCEQNLNHDAMYWYRQDPGQGLRLIYYSQIVNDFQKGDIAEGYSVSREKKESFPLTVTSAQKNPTAFYLCASRDRETQYFGPGTRLLVL.

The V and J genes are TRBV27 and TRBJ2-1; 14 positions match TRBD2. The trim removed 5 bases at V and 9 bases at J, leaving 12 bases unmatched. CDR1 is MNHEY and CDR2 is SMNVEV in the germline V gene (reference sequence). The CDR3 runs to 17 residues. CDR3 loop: CASSITGLAGVWGEQFF. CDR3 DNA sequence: TGTGCCAGCAGTATCACGGGACTAGCGGGAGTATGGGGTGAGCAGTTCTTC.

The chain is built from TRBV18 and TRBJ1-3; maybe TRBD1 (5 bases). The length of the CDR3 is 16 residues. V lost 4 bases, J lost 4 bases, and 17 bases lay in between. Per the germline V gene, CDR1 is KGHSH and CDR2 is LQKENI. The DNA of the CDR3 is TGTGCCAGCTCACTAGCGGGGCCAGGAAAAGGAAACACCATATATTTT. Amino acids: CASSLAGPGKGNTIYF.

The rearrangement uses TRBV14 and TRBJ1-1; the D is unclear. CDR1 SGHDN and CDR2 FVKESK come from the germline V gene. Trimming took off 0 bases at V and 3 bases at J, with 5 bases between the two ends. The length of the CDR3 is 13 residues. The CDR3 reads CASSQELHTEAFF. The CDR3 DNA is TGTGCCAGCAGCCAAGAACTCCACACTGAAGCTTTCTTT.

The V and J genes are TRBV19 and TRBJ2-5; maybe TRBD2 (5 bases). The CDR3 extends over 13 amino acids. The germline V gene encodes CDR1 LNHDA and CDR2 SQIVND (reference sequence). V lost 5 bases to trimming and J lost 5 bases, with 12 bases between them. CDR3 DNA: TGTGCCAGTAGTTGGGCTCCGGGGGAGACCCAGTACTTC. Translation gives CASSWAPGETQYF.

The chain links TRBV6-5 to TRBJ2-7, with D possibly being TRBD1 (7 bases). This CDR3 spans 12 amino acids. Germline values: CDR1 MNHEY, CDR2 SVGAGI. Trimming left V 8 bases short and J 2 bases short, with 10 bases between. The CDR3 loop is CASQGGTYEQYF. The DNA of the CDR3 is TGTGCCAGCCAGGGGGGTACCTACGAGCAGTACTTC.

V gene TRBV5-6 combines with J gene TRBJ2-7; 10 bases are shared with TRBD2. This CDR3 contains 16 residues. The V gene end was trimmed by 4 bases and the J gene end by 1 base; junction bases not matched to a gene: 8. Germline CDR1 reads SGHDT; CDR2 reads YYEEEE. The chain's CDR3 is CASSLPSGSPSYEQYF. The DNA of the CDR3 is TGTGCCAGCAGCCTCCCTAGCGGGAGCCCGTCCTACGAGCAGTACTTC.

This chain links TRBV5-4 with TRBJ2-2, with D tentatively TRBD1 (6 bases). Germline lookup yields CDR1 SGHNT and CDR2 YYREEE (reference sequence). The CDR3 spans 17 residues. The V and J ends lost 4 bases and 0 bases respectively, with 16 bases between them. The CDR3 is CASSPPGAYANTGELFF. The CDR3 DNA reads TGTGCCAGCAGCCCCCCAGGGGCCTACGCGAACACCGGGGAGCTGTTTTTT.

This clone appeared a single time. CDR3 loop: CASSRRTGGYNEQFF. In DNA, the CDR3 is TGTGCCAGCAGCCGCCGGACAGGGGGATATAATGAGCAGTTCTTC. This sequence joins TRBV14 and TRBJ2-1, with 10 nucleotides matching TRBD1. Germline loops: CDR1 SGHDN, CDR2 FVKESK. The CDR3 has 15 residues. The junction had 7 bases not matched to a gene; V was cut back by 4 bases and J by 7 bases.

CDR3 sequence: CASSSWTSGETQYF. CDR3 bases: TGTGCCAGCAGTTCTTGGACTAGCGGGGAGACCCAGTACTTC. The rearrangement links TRBV27 to TRBJ2-5; 11 bases line up with TRBD2. The germline V gene encodes CDR1 MNHEY and CDR2 SMNVEV (reference sequence). After removal of 4 bases from V and 5 bases from J, the junction contained 3 bases not matched to a gene. The CDR3 covers 14 residues.

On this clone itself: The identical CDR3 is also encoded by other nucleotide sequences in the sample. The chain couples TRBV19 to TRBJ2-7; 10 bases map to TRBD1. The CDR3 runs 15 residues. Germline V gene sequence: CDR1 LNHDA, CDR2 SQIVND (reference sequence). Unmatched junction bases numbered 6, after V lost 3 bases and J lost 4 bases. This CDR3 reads CASSIRRDRGYEQYF. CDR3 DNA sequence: TGTGCCAGTAGTATTCGTCGGGACAGGGGTTACGAGCAGTACTTC. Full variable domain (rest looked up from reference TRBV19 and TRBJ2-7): DGGITQSPKYLFRKEGQNVTLSCEQNLNHDAMYWYRQDPGQGLRLIYYSQIVNDFQKGDIAEGYSVSREKKESFPLTVTSAQKNPTAFYLCASSIRRDRGYEQYFGPGTRLTVT.

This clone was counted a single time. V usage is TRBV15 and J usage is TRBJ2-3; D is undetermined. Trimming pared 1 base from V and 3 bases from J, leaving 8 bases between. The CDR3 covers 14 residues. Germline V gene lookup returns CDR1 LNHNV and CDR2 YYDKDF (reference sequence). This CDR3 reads CATSRALSTDTQYF. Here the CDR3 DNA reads TGTGCCACCAGCAGAGCTCTGAGTACAGATACGCAGTATTTT.

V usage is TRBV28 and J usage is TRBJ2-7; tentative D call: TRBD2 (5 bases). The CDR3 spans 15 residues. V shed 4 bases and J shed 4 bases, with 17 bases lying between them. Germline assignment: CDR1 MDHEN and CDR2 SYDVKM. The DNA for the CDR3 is TGTGCCAGCAGTTCCTTAGGCGGGCCTACATACGAGCAGTACTTC. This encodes CASSSLGGPTYEQYF.

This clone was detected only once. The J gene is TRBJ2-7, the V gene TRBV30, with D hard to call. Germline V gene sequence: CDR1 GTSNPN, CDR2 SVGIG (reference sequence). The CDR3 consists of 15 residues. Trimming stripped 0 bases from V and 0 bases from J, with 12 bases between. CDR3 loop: CAWSVLSRFSYEQYF. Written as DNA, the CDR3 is TGTGCCTGGAGTGTTCTGTCCAGGTTCTCCTACGAGCAGTACTTC.

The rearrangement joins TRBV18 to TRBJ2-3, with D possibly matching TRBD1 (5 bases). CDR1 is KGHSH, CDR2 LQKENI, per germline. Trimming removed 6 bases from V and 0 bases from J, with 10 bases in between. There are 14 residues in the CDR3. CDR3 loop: CASSRQGSTDTQYF. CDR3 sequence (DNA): TGTGCCAGCTCGCGCCAGGGAAGCACAGATACGCAGTATTTT.